This TCR beta chain was found in a study of molecular identifiers for immune sequencing clone quantification. Study overall: Replicates split RNA from around 18,000 or 91,000 naive CD8 cells five ways, and the researchers sequenced four portions.

Overall study results and limits: It was shown that clones above 20 RNA copies held over 98% of effector molecules, but under 1% in naive cells. Spiked Jurkat TCR RNA from one cell was reportedly detectable among about 1 million naive cells.

TCRdb recomputed calls from the PCR reads with MiXCR, one row per CDR3 protein. This sample has a few hundred thousand distinct CDR3 sequences, with under 30% found just once. A CD8+CD4-CCR7+CD45RA+ gate was used to sort naive CD8 T cells. Of note for this clonotype: Its antigen is currently unknown. In this CDR3 the conserved last residue, phenylalanine or tryptophan, is missing, so a read error is likely.

This CDR3 has 14 amino acids. CDR1 and CDR2 from the germline V gene are DFQATT and SNEGSKA (reference sequence). Trimming removed 6 bases from V and 2 bases from J; junction bases left unmatched: 7. J is TRBJ2-7 and V is TRBV20-1, with 10 bases lining up with TRBD1. The origin of this receptor is a human donor in good health. Some libraries in this study had Jurkat cell RNA spiked in. The source material was naive CD8+ T cells from blood, with Jurkat cell RNA spiked in. Documented subset: FACS-sorted CD8+CD4-CCR7+CD45RA+ naive T cells. The CDR3 bases are TGCAGTGCCCTTGACAGGGGGCTTACCTACGAGCAGTACTCC. Its translation is CSALDRGLTYEQYS.